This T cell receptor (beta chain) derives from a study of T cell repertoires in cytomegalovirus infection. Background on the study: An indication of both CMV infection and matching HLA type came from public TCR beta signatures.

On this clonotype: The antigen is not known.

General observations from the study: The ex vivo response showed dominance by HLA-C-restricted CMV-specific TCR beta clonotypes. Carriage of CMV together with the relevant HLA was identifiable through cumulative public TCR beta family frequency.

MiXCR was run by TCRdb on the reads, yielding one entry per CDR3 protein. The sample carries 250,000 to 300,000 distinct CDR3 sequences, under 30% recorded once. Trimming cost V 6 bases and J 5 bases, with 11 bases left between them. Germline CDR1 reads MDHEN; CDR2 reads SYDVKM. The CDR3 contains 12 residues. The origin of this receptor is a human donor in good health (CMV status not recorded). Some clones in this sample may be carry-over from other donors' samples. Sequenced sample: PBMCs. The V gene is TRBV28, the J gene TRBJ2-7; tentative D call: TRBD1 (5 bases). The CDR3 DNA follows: TGTGCCAGCAGCTCTCCAGGGCACGAGCAGTACTTC. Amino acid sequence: CASSSPGHEQYF.